The 20 T cell receptor beta chains below come from one sample, sequenced in a study of identical twins. In TCRdb, the 5' RACE reads were re-called with MiXCR into one record per CDR3 protein. This table has 410,000 or so distinct CDR3 sequences, approximately 17% appearing once. Sequenced material: naive T cells sorted from blood. The receptors were sampled from a man aged 50 to 60 in good health.

The chain employs TRBV20-1 and TRBJ2-5, with 14 bases that match TRBD2. V gave up 4 bases and J gave up 0 bases; unmatched junction bases: 4. Germline-derived CDR1 and CDR2 are DFQATT and SNEGSKA (reference sequence). The CDR3 has 16 amino acids. The CDR3 DNA reads TGCAGTGCTACGGGACTAGCGGGGGCAAACCAAGAGACCCAGTACTTC. Residues: CSATGLAGANQETQYF.

V and J are TRBV20-1 and TRBJ2-2; tentative D call: TRBD1 (6 bases). The germline V gene has CDR1 DFQATT and CDR2 SNEGSKA (reference sequence). Trimming left V 7 bases short and J 3 bases short, with 12 bases between. CDR3 length: 13 residues. The CDR3 nucleotides read TGCAGTGGTGTAGGGGGAGACACCGGGGAGCTGTTTTTT. Translated, it gives CSGVGGDTGELFF.

This clonotype was counted between two and nine times. The rearrangement joins TRBV12-3 or TRBV12-4 to TRBJ2-2; TRBD2 agrees at 9 bases. This CDR3 has 16 amino acids. With V trimmed by 2 bases and J by 1 base, 2 bases remained unmatched. Here the CDR3 reads CASSLKAGGNTGELFF. DNA for the CDR3: TGTGCCAGCAGTTTAAAAGCGGGAGGGAACACCGGGGAGCTGTTTTTT.

The chain combines TRBV20-1 with TRBJ2-1; TRBD2 matches 8 bases. The CDR3 runs 13 residues. CDR1 is DFQATT, CDR2 SNEGSKA, per germline (reference sequence). V lost 7 bases, J lost 9 bases, and 11 bases stayed unmatched. In DNA form, the CDR3 reads TGCAGTGTTCGGGGGGGAGGGCCGCTTGAGCAGTTCTTC. It is translated as CSVRGGGPLEQFF.

This clonotype was seen more than once but under ten times. The chain joins TRBV7-3 to TRBJ2-3; D call uncertain. The CDR3 runs 13 residues. CDR1 is SGHTA and CDR2 is FQGTGA in the germline V gene. V was cut by 5 bases and J by 4 bases, with 10 bases left in between. CDR3 DNA sequence: TGTGCCAGCAGCAACAAGTTTTCAGATACGCAGTATTTT. Encoded protein: CASSNKFSDTQYF.

This clonotype occurred a few times. The V and J genes are TRBV12-3 or TRBV12-4 and TRBJ1-6; unclear D gene. The CDR3 has 13 residues. V lost 5 bases to trimming and J lost 6 bases, with 8 bases between them. The CDR3 loop reads CASSPKVNSPLHF. DNA of the CDR3: TGTGCCAGCAGTCCGAAAGTTAATTCACCCCTCCACTTT.

As concerns this clonotype: It may be a read error: a sequence one base away is much more abundant. The chain couples TRBV7-2 to TRBJ2-4; 10 bases agree with TRBD2. Germline loops: CDR1 SGHTA, CDR2 FQGNSA. This CDR3 is 17 amino acids long. V lost 2 bases and J lost 6; bases outside the gene matches: 10. CDR3 sequence reads: CASSLRGTSEGINIQYF. The CDR3 nucleotides are TGTGCCAGCAGCTTAAGAGGGACTAGCGAGGGGATAAACATTCAGTACTTC.

This clonotype was detected ten times or more. The chain's CDR3 is CASGTSGGFDEQFF. The CDR3 DNA reads as TGCGCCAGTGGGACTAGCGGGGGGTTTGATGAGCAGTTCTTC. The chain couples TRBV10-2 to TRBJ2-1; 15 positions match TRBD2. The V gene's germline CDR1 is WSHSY and CDR2 SAAADI. The CDR3 spans 14 residues. V shed 9 bases, J shed 8 bases, and the junction held 5 bases outside the gene matches.

This clonotype occurred a few times. The chain recombines TRBV29-1 with TRBJ2-7, with 8 bases matching TRBD2. With 0 bases clipped from V and 8 bases from J, the junction kept 3 bases outside the gene matches. The CDR3 has 12 residues. The germline CDR1 and CDR2 sequences are SQVTM and ANQGSEA. CDR3 amino acids: CSVEDRGGQQYF. The CDR3, as DNA: TGCAGCGTTGAAGATCGGGGGGGACAGCAGTACTTC.

This clonotype has just a few counts. The J gene is TRBJ1-2, the V gene TRBV7-9, with 10 bases identical to TRBD1. The germline CDR1 and CDR2 sequences are SEHNR and FQNEAQ (reference sequence). This CDR3 region has 15 residues. V lost 5 bases and J lost 4; bases outside the gene matches: 7. For the CDR3, the DNA is TGTGCCAGCAGCCTCCCGACAGGGGGCTTCTATGGCTACACCTTC. Protein: CASSLPTGGFYGYTF.

The chain has TRBV27 and TRBJ2-3; weak D call: TRBD2 (5 bases). The CDR3 totals 14 residues. The V and J ends lost 2 bases and 10 bases respectively, with 16 bases between them. Germline V gene lookup returns CDR1 MNHEY and CDR2 SMNVEV (reference sequence). The CDR3, as DNA: TGTGCCAGCAGTTTAACGGGCCTCACGGGATCGCAGTATTTT. As protein: CASSLTGLTGSQYF.

Many counts were recorded for this clonotype. J is TRBJ2-1 and V is TRBV6-2 or TRBV6-3; D is undetermined. The germline V gene encodes CDR1 MNHEY and CDR2 SVGEGT. The ends were cut back, 5 bases at V and 4 bases at J, with 12 bases in the middle. There are 14 residues in the CDR3. The CDR3 DNA reads TGTGCCAGCAGTCGCTTTGGCGAGTACAATGAGCAGTTCTTC. Its translation is CASSRFGEYNEQFF.

In its sample, this clonotype was seen a few times. CDR3 loop: CSARARADTQYF. DNA of the CDR3: TGCAGTGCTAGAGCCAGGGCAGATACGCAGTATTTT. V usage is TRBV20-1 and J usage is TRBJ2-3, with D possibly TRBD1 on 5 matching bases. From germline, CDR1 is DFQATT and CDR2 SNEGSKA (reference sequence). The V gene lost 1 base and the J gene lost 4 bases, with 6 bases spanning the gap. The CDR3 spans 12 residues.

This clonotype was detected only a few times. The chain carries TRBV4-3 and TRBJ1-1, with TRBD1 identical over 12 bases. This CDR3 contains 17 residues. Germline V gene sequence: CDR1 LGHNA, CDR2 YSLEER. V dropped 2 bases and J dropped 1; count of bases not matched to a gene: 5. CDR3 in DNA: TGCGCCAGCAGCCAAACGGGACAGGGGGCAAGGAACACTGAAGCTTTCTTT. Translated: CASSQTGQGARNTEAFF.

V and J are TRBV11-2 and TRBJ2-5; no definite D call. Germline values: CDR1 SGHAT, CDR2 FQNNGV. V dropped 0 bases and J dropped 2 bases, with 7 bases sitting between them. CDR3 length equals 14 residues. CDR3 protein: CASSLDLYQETQYF. CDR3 in DNA: TGTGCCAGCAGCTTAGATCTGTATCAAGAGACCCAGTACTTC.

The genes are TRBV4-2 and TRBJ1-5; no reliable D call. From germline, CDR1 is LGHNA and CDR2 YNFKEQ. This CDR3 contains 15 residues. Trimming shortened V by 0 bases and J by 3 bases, and 9 bases separated the two germline ends. In DNA, the CDR3 is TGTGCCAGCAGCCAAGATCGGCACAACAATCAGCCCCAGCATTTT. It translates to CASSQDRHNNQPQHF.

This clonotype was counted many times. For the CDR3, the DNA is TGTGCCATCAGTGATACAGGGGCTTCGAACACCGGGGAGCTGTTTTTT. This sequence encodes CAISDTGASNTGELFF. The chain links TRBV10-3 to TRBJ2-2; 7 nucleotides align to TRBD1. Germline V CDR1 and CDR2: ENHRY, SYGVKD. J lost 0 bases, V lost 3 bases, and 4 bases had no gene match. CDR3 length equals 16 residues.

This clonotype was counted ten times or more. The rearrangement links TRBV7-9 to TRBJ1-4; maybe TRBD1 (5 bases). Germline values: CDR1 SEHNR, CDR2 FQNEAQ (reference sequence). Trimming took off 7 bases at V and 4 bases at J, with 16 bases between the two ends. There are 15 residues in the CDR3. The CDR3 spells CASTRGRGNNEKLFF. The DNA of the CDR3 is TGTGCCAGCACCCGCGGGAGGGGCAATAATGAAAAACTGTTTTTT.

This clonotype was seen many times. The chain has TRBV9 and TRBJ1-4; D is unresolved. V dropped 0 bases and J dropped 8 bases, with 11 bases sitting between them. Germline CDR1 is SGDLS and CDR2 is YYNGEE. The CDR3 covers 14 residues. CDR3 nucleotides: TGTGCCAGCAGCGTAGCTCCTCGCGGCGAAAAACTGTTTTTT. It encodes CASSVAPRGEKLFF.

This clonotype was detected only a few times. The V gene is TRBV7-9, the J gene TRBJ1-3; weak D call: TRBD1 (6 bases). This CDR3 region has 16 residues. V dropped 4 bases and J dropped 2 bases, with 15 bases sitting between them. Germline assignment: CDR1 SEHNR and CDR2 FQNEAQ (reference sequence). CDR3 coding DNA: TGTGCCAGCAGCTCGTGGACAGCCGAGGCTGGAAACACCATATATTTT. Its protein is CASSSWTAEAGNTIYF.